Each of the 30 T cell receptor beta chains below was sequenced from the same sample in a study of T cells in Graves' hyperthyroidism and ophthalmopathy. Researchers took RNA transcripts and amplified the TCR beta CDR3 regions from them. First-round RT-PCR of the TCR CDR3 relied on the HTBI primer set. TCRdb independently ran MiXCR on the multiplex PCR reads; one entry per CDR3 protein. The sample records about 320,000 distinct CDR3 sequences, roughly 15% being singletons. The specimen was blood. Receptors originate from a man aged 25-45 years with Graves' hyperthyroidism.

This clonotype was recorded many times. The V and J genes are TRBV20-1 and TRBJ2-7; no firm D call. The CDR3 covers 13 residues. The germline V gene has CDR1 DFQATT and CDR2 SNEGSKA (reference sequence). Trimming removed 6 bases at V and 2 bases at J, with 14 bases between. The CDR3 reads CSAESGGAYEQYF. The CDR3 nucleotides are TGCAGTGCCGAGTCGGGCGGTGCCTACGAGCAGTACTTC.

This clonotype occurred many times. V and J are TRBV2 and TRBJ2-3; maybe TRBD2 (6 bases). Germline loops: CDR1 SNHLY, CDR2 FYNNEI. This CDR3 has 14 residues. The ends were cut back, 5 bases at V and 6 bases at J, with 15 bases in the middle. As DNA, the CDR3 is TGTGCCAGCAGTCAGAACGGGGGAGAGGATACGCAGTATTTT. It yields the protein CASSQNGGEDTQYF.

The J gene is TRBJ1-5, the V gene TRBV18, with 8 bases fitting TRBD1. The germline V gene encodes CDR1 KGHSH and CDR2 LQKENI. This CDR3 has 14 residues. V trimming: 2 bases; J trimming: 7 bases; junction bases outside the gene matches: 4. CDR3 DNA: TGTGCCAGCTCACCAGGGCAGGGGGCCCAGCCCCAGCATTTT. Translated, it gives CASSPGQGAQPQHF.

This clonotype was picked up many times. This chain uses TRBV30 with TRBJ2-2; perhaps TRBD2 as D (5 bases). Germline assignment: CDR1 GTSNPN and CDR2 SVGIG (reference sequence). The CDR3 extends over 13 amino acids. V was trimmed by 3 bases and J by 7 bases, leaving 12 bases between them. This chain's CDR3 is CAWSPSSRGELFF. As DNA, the CDR3 is TGTGCCTGGAGCCCTAGCAGTCGCGGGGAGCTGTTTTTT.

The rearrangement uses TRBV4-1 and TRBJ1-6; 10 bases agree with TRBD1. This CDR3 is built from 17 residues. V lost 2 bases, J lost 14 bases, and 15 bases stayed unmatched. The germline CDR1 and CDR2 sequences are MGHRA and YSYEKL. The CDR3, as DNA: TGCGCCAGCAGCCAACAGCCCACCGGGACAGGGGAGGGAGCCCTCCACTTT. This gives the protein CASSQQPTGTGEGALHF.

This clonotype was observed a handful of times. J is TRBJ2-5 and V is TRBV9, with D uncertain. Germline-derived CDR1 and CDR2 are SGDLS and YYNGEE. V was clipped by 1 base and J by 5 bases, with 15 bases between them. CDR3 length: 15 residues. The CDR3 is CASSVSIRRYETQYF. The CDR3 DNA is TGTGCCAGCAGCGTATCGATCCGGCGATATGAGACCCAGTACTTC.

The CDR3: CASRLDSQSWETQYF. The CDR3 DNA follows: TGTGCCAGCAGACTCGACAGCCAGTCGTGGGAGACCCAGTACTTC. The chain couples TRBV12-3 or TRBV12-4 to TRBJ2-5; D is perhaps TRBD1 (5 bases). The CDR3 is 15 amino acids. V was trimmed by 6 bases and J by 5 bases, leaving 19 bases between them.

In the case of this clonotype: One end of the junction does not line up with germline, which may come from a read error. This chain uses TRBV3-1 with TRBJ2-4; D is unclear. Germline V gene lookup returns CDR1 LGHDT and CDR2 YNNKEL (reference sequence). This CDR3 region has 14 residues. The CDR3 here is CAGSPTIAKNIQYF. CDR3 bases: TGTGCCGGCAGCCCGACGATAGCCAAAAACATTCAGTACTTC.

This clonotype was seen at least ten times. The J gene is TRBJ2-2, the V gene TRBV27, with unresolved D. Germline CDR1 reads MNHEY; CDR2 reads SMNVEV (reference sequence). Trimming took 7 bases from V and 6 from J, leaving 6 bases between them. The CDR3 has 11 residues. CDR3 nucleotides: TGTGCCAGCATTCGAGCCGGGGAGCTGTTTTTT. This encodes CASIRAGELFF.

This clonotype was detected many times. This chain links TRBV5-1 with TRBJ1-1, with D hard to call. This CDR3 has 18 residues. V was cut by 2 bases and J by 0 bases, with 20 bases left in between. Germline assignment: CDR1 SGHRS and CDR2 YFSETQ. The CDR3 bases are TGCGCCAGCAGCTTTTCCCCCCGCCAGAGTATCATGAACACTGAAGCTTTCTTT. Translating gives CASSFSPRQSIMNTEAFF.

In this sample, this clonotype turned up many times. The chain is built from TRBV12-3 or TRBV12-4 and TRBJ2-1; D remains ambiguous. With 3 bases removed from V and 6 bases from J, the gap between germline ends came to 9 bases. The CDR3 has 13 amino acids. As DNA, the CDR3 is TGTGCCAGCAGTTTTCGTCGGTTCAATGAGCAGTTCTTC. Encoded protein: CASSFRRFNEQFF.

This clonotype was observed at least ten times. The chain couples TRBV24-1 to TRBJ2-3; a possible D gene is TRBD1 (6 bases). This CDR3 has 16 residues. The germline CDR1 and CDR2 sequences are KGHDR and SFDVKD. V shed 4 bases and J shed 1 base, with 14 bases lying between them. CDR3: CATSDIPRGGTDTQYF. The DNA for the CDR3 is TGTGCCACCAGTGACATACCCAGGGGTGGCACAGATACGCAGTATTTT.

This clonotype was recorded a few times. The chain uses TRBV12-3 or TRBV12-4 and TRBJ2-1, with D perhaps matching TRBD1 or TRBD2 (5 bases each). Trimming removed 2 bases at V and 6 bases at J, with 11 bases between. CDR3 size: 14 residues. CDR3 loop: CASSLSGPGNEQFF. The CDR3 nucleotides are TGTGCCAGCAGTTTATCGGGACCGGGCAATGAGCAGTTCTTC.

This clonotype was seen only a few times. V usage is TRBV27 and J usage is TRBJ1-6, with D possibly being TRBD1 (5 bases). Trimming removed 11 bases at V and 14 bases at J, with 19 bases between. The V gene's germline CDR1 is MNHEY and CDR2 SMNVEV (reference sequence). The CDR3 contains 12 residues. CDR3 residues: CAPPGAPLALHF. The CDR3 coding sequence is TGTGCCCCCCCTGGGGCCCCCCTAGCCCTCCACTTT.

This clonotype was seen a handful of times. The chain links TRBV20-1 to TRBJ1-2, with D possibly TRBD1 on 5 matching bases. The CDR3 extends over 16 amino acids. Germline loops: CDR1 DFQATT, CDR2 SNEGSKA (reference sequence). Trimming took off 0 bases at V and 6 bases at J, with 20 bases between the two ends. The CDR3 coding sequence is TGCAGTGCTAGAGAACCCGGGACCCCAGCTTTTAATGGCTACACCTTC. Translating gives CSAREPGTPAFNGYTF.

As to this clonotype: A much larger clonotype is one base distant, so this may be a read error. The rearrangement links TRBV12-5 to TRBJ2-1; TRBD2 agrees at 8 bases. The CDR3 loop spans 17 amino acids. The junction had 20 bases not matched to a gene; V was cut back by 6 bases and J by 10 bases. Germline CDR1 and CDR2: LGHNT and FRNRAP. The chain's CDR3 is CASGPGTLAGGGYEQFF. The CDR3, as DNA: TGTGCTAGTGGACCCGGCACCCTAGCGGGCGGAGGCTACGAGCAGTTCTTC.

This clonotype was found a few times. The rearrangement uses TRBV20-1 and TRBJ2-1, with 9 bases that match TRBD2. Trimming removed 4 bases from V and 4 bases from J; junction bases left unmatched: 5. The germline V gene encodes CDR1 DFQATT and CDR2 SNEGSKA (reference sequence). This CDR3 has 14 residues. Written as DNA, the CDR3 is TGCAGTGCTAATAGCGGGAGTATGTACAATGAGCAGTTCTTC. Translated: CSANSGSMYNEQFF.

The chain joins TRBV24-1 to TRBJ2-1, with 7 bases matching TRBD1. V was clipped by 6 bases and J by 6 bases; unmatched bases: 1. Germline CDR1 reads KGHDR; CDR2 reads SFDVKD. This CDR3 contains 12 residues. The CDR3 protein is CATSSGGNEQFF. The CDR3 DNA reads TGTGCCACCAGTTCAGGGGGCAATGAGCAGTTCTTC.

In its sample, this clonotype was seen many times. V and J are TRBV11-2 and TRBJ2-1; 7 bases align to TRBD2. This CDR3 comprises 15 residues. CDR1 and CDR2 (germline): SGHAT, FQNNGV. Trimming at V came to 2 bases and at J to 3 bases, leaving 4 bases not matched to a gene. As DNA, the CDR3 is TGTGCCAGCAGCTTATCTAGCGGAGACTACAATGAGCAGTTCTTC. Translated: CASSLSSGDYNEQFF.

This clonotype was seen ten or more times. This sequence joins TRBV24-1 and TRBJ2-7; either TRBD1 or TRBD2 may fit D (5 bases each). CDR1 and CDR2 from the germline V gene are KGHDR and SFDVKD. The V end lost 1 base, the J end lost 1 base, and 22 bases lay between the germline ends. There are 19 residues in the CDR3. The CDR3 sequence: CATSDFCLAGRTTSYEQYF. CDR3 coding DNA: TGTGCCACCAGTGATTTTTGTCTGGCAGGGAGAACGACGTCCTACGAGCAGTACTTC.

This clonotype came up many times. The chain is built from TRBV18 and TRBJ2-6; the D is unclear. V was shortened by 2 bases and J by 2 bases, with 4 bases between the two germline ends. Looked up from germline, CDR1 is KGHSH and CDR2 is LQKENI. CDR3 size: 14 residues. CDR3 protein: CASSPGAGANVLTF. Here the CDR3 DNA reads TGTGCCAGCTCACCAGGGGCTGGGGCCAACGTCCTGACTTTC.

At least ten counts were recorded for this clonotype. The rearrangement links TRBV2 to TRBJ2-3; D gene ambiguous. The CDR3 has 12 residues. Trimming removed 7 bases at V and 6 bases at J, with 11 bases between. Germline assignment: CDR1 SNHLY and CDR2 FYNNEI. This chain's CDR3 is CASTYSADTQYF. CDR3 sequence (DNA): TGTGCCAGCACCTACAGCGCCGATACGCAGTATTTT.

This clonotype was detected many times. This sequence joins TRBV2 and TRBJ2-3, with 10 bases lining up with TRBD2. This CDR3 spans 17 amino acids. The V gene's germline CDR1 is SNHLY and CDR2 FYNNEI. V lost 8 bases to trimming and J lost 0 bases; unmatched junction nucleotides: 11. The CDR3 DNA sequence: TGTGCCAGCGTGAGGACTAGCGGCCCCCATAGCACAGATACGCAGTATTTT. It codes for CASVRTSGPHSTDTQYF.

V usage is TRBV11-2 and J usage is TRBJ1-1, with D tentatively TRBD1 (6 bases). This CDR3 is 15 amino acids long. Trimming pared 2 bases from V and 3 bases from J, leaving 13 bases between. Per the germline V gene, CDR1 is SGHAT and CDR2 is FQNNGV. In DNA form, the CDR3 reads TGTGCCAGCAGCTTAACAGGGCGGAGGGACACTGAAGCTTTCTTT. Translating gives CASSLTGRRDTEAFF.

This clonotype appeared many times. The gene calls are TRBV28 and TRBJ2-7, with 13 bases aligning to TRBD2. Germline values: CDR1 MDHEN, CDR2 SYDVKM. The CDR3 is 15 residues long. The junction had 7 bases not matched to a gene; V was cut back by 5 bases and J by 6 bases. The CDR3 loop reads CASSTGTSGILEQYF. DNA for the CDR3: TGTGCCAGCAGTACAGGGACTAGCGGGATTCTCGAGCAGTACTTC.

This clonotype was seen only once. The J gene is TRBJ2-7, the V gene TRBV15; the D is unclear. This CDR3 has 13 residues. Germline V gives CDR1 LNHNV, CDR2 YYDKDF (reference sequence). Trimming left V 3 bases short and J 1 base short, with 7 bases between. This CDR3 reads CATSSRGSYEQYF. DNA for the CDR3: TGTGCCACCAGCAGTCGAGGATCCTACGAGCAGTACTTC.

This clonotype appeared many times. The rearrangement links TRBV12-3 or TRBV12-4 to TRBJ1-6, with D maybe TRBD1 (6 bases). There are 14 residues in the CDR3. Trimming stripped 5 bases from V and 8 bases from J, with 13 bases between. This chain's CDR3 is CASSEQGFHSPLHF. In DNA, the CDR3 is TGTGCCAGCAGTGAGCAGGGGTTCCATTCACCCCTCCACTTT.

The chain has TRBV6-5 and TRBJ1-1; D possibly corresponds to TRBD1 (6 bases). Trimming shortened V by 6 bases and J by 7 bases, and 12 bases separated the two germline ends. Germline V gene data show CDR1 as MNHEY and CDR2 as SVGAGI. CDR3 size: 12 residues. The CDR3 sequence: CASSYGGGEAFF. In DNA form, the CDR3 reads TGTGCCAGCAGCTACGGAGGGGGTGAAGCTTTCTTT.

This clonotype occurred many times. V usage is TRBV7-3 and J usage is TRBJ2-7; TRBD2 agrees at 10 bases. V trimming: 3 bases; J trimming: 4 bases; junction bases outside the gene matches: 3. Germline values: CDR1 SGHTA, CDR2 FQGTGA. The CDR3 contains 14 residues. The CDR3 DNA follows: TGTGCCAGCAGCTTCCGGACTAGCGGTTACGAGCAGTACTTC. Its protein is CASSFRTSGYEQYF.

The table lists this clonotype with many counts. V usage is TRBV7-2 and J usage is TRBJ1-4; 9 bases line up with TRBD1. Germline lookup yields CDR1 SGHTA and CDR2 FQGNSA. The CDR3 runs 14 residues. The ends lost 5 bases at V and 8 bases at J; junction bases unmatched: 6. CDR3 nucleotide sequence: TGTGCCAGCAGCCGCGACAGGGGGAGGGAAAAACTGTTTTTT. Amino acid sequence: CASSRDRGREKLFF.